These T cell receptor beta chains were read from a single sample in a study of blood T cell repertoires in COVID-19. Method: immunoSEQ multiplex PCR; TCRdb's copy keeps in-frame clones and lacks some. The sample consists of over 450,000 clones, 85% to 90% of them appearing once. What was sequenced was peripheral blood. The receptors were sampled from a man aged 18 to 30 with COVID-19, enrolled during active disease. The CDR3 runs from the conserved cysteine through the conserved F or W. Fields, in order: J gene, clone size, V gene, D gene, CDR3 DNA, CDR3 protein. The D gene is left open where the match is weak. Rows give clone size only sometimes, using once, few, many, or a class for an expanded clone.

>TRBJ2-1|.|TRBV7-8|TRBD2
TGTGCCAGCAGCTTAGTAAAGCGGGAGGGCCGTAGATATGAGCAGTTCTTC
CASSLVKREGRRYEQFF
>TRBJ1-2|.|TRBV27|TRBD1
TGTGCCAGCAGTACAGACAGGGGCGGCTATGGCTACACCTTC
CASSTDRGGYGYTF
>TRBJ2-2|.|TRBV15|.
TGTGCCACCAGCAGAGATTTGTACGGGGAGCTGTTTTTT
CATSRDLYGELFF
>TRBJ2-1|.|TRBV19|TRBD2
TGTGCCAGTAGATATAAGCGGGAGGGACTTTGGGGCAATGAGCAGTTCTTC
CASRYKREGLWGNEQFF
>TRBJ1-1|.|TRBV20-1|TRBD1
TGCAGTGCTAGTGGGGGCGGGACAGCCGGACGGATAACTTTCTTT
CSASGGGTAGRITFF
>TRBJ2-7|once|TRBV24-1|TRBD1
TGTGCCACCAGTGACAAGACCAAAACAGGGGACGAGCAGTACTTC
CATSDKTKTGDEQYF
>TRBJ2-3|.|TRBV5-8|.
TGTGCCAGCAGCACCGGACAGTTCCTTAGCACAGATACGCAGTATTTT
CASSTGQFLSTDTQYF
>TRBJ2-5|.|TRBV28|TRBD2
TGTGCCAGCAGTCCAGGACTAGCGGGAAGGAATTGGTACTTC
CASSPGLAGRNWYF
>TRBJ1-1|.|TRBV5-1|.
TGCGCCAGCAGCTCCGGACTCTCACCGGGGTCTGAAGCTTTCTTT
CASSSGLSPGSEAFF
>TRBJ1-1|.|TRBV9|TRBD1
TGTGCCAGCAGCGTAGAGTGGACAGGGGTGGAAGCTTTCTTT
CASSVEWTGVEAFF
>TRBJ2-2|once|TRBV7-2|TRBD2
TGTGCCAGCAGCTCTGGTGGTAGCGGGAGTTGGACCGGGGAGCTGTTTTTT
CASSSGGSGSWTGELFF
>TRBJ1-4|.|TRBV18|.
TGTGCCAGCTCACCACCGGACCCCAGGGATGAAAAACTGTTTTTT
CASSPPDPRDEKLFF
>TRBJ2-5|.|TRBV11-2|TRBD2
TGTGCCAGCAGCTCACGGAGTAGCGGGGGGGCCAGCAAGACCCAGTACTTC
CASSSRSSGGASKTQYF
>TRBJ1-5|few|TRBV19|.
TGTGCCAGTAGGCATCGCGGGGGCAGGGGCAATCAGCCCCAGCATTTT
CASRHRGGRGNQPQHF
>TRBJ2-7|once|TRBV2|TRBD1
TGTGCCAGCAGTGACAGGACAGGGCGTGAGCAGTACTTC
CASSDRTGREQYF
>TRBJ2-7|.|TRBV19|TRBD1
TGTGCCAGTAGCCTAGGGACAGGGAAAGGCTACGAGCAGTACTTC
CASSLGTGKGYEQYF
>TRBJ1-1|.|TRBV19|TRBD1
TGTGCCAGTAGTAAAGCCACAGGGGGCGTTGGCACTGAAGCTTTCTTT
CASSKATGGVGTEAFF
>TRBJ2-7|.|TRBV5-1|TRBD1
TGCGCCAGCACCCTGCTGACAGGGGATCACAGCGAGCAGTACTTC
CASTLLTGDHSEQYF
>TRBJ2-2|.|TRBV5-1|.
TGCGCCAGCAGCTCAGACTCGAACTCCGGGGAGCTGTTTTTT
CASSSDSNSGELFF
>TRBJ2-5|.|TRBV7-8|TRBD2
TGTGCCAGCAGCTTTTCTCCTAGCGGGAATCAAGAGACCCAGTACTTC
CASSFSPSGNQETQYF
>TRBJ1-2|.|TRBV15|.
TGTGCCACCAGCAGAGGGCAGGCGCGAAGCTATGGCTACACCTTC
CATSRGQARSYGYTF
>TRBJ2-2|once|TRBV3-1/TRBV3-2|.
TGTGCCAGCAGCCCGTCCGGGATTAACACCGGGGAGCTGTTTTTT
CASSPSGINTGELFF